Presented here are 8 T cell receptor beta chains from one specimen sequenced in a study of T cell repertoires in cytomegalovirus infection. TCRdb reprocessed the reads via MiXCR and lists one record per CDR3 protein. The sample has about 160,000 distinct CDR3 sequences; 17% are singletons. Sample: CD8+ T cells from PBMCs. The receptor set was obtained from a human donor in good health (CMV status not recorded). Some clones in this sample may be carry-over from other donors' samples.

This clonotype was counted between two and nine times. The V call is TRBV14, the J call TRBJ2-5, with D perhaps matching TRBD1 (5 bases). The germline V gene encodes CDR1 SGHDN and CDR2 FVKESK. Between the trimmed V and J ends, which lost 4 bases and 4 bases, there was a span of 19 bases. This CDR3 comprises 16 residues. CDR3 in DNA: TGTGCCAGCAGCCCCTCCGCGCGCAGGGTGGGAGAGACCCAGTACTTC. This sequence encodes CASSPSARRVGETQYF.

This clonotype was seen a few times. V and J are TRBV28 and TRBJ2-1; possibly TRBD1 for D (5 bases). CDR3 length: 18 residues. The V and J ends lost 4 bases and 0 bases respectively, with 19 bases between them. Germline lookup yields CDR1 MDHEN and CDR2 SYDVKM. Written as DNA, the CDR3 is TGTGCCAGCAGTTCTCCCTTTAGGGGCGAGAGCTCCTACAATGAGCAGTTCTTC. Amino acids: CASSSPFRGESSYNEQFF.

This clonotype was observed a few times. The chain joins TRBV28 to TRBJ2-7; 7 nucleotides match TRBD2. CDR1 is MDHEN, CDR2 SYDVKM, per germline. The CDR3 contains 13 residues. Unmatched junction bases numbered 4, after V lost 7 bases and J lost 1 base. This CDR3 reads CASKAGPSYEQYF. CDR3 nucleotides: TGTGCCAGCAAAGCGGGACCTTCCTACGAGCAGTACTTC.

This chain links TRBV6-6 with TRBJ1-5; 12 bases agree with TRBD1. Germline V gene sequence: CDR1 MNHNY, CDR2 SVGAGI (reference sequence). After removal of 4 bases from V and 5 bases from J, the junction contained 6 bases not matched to a gene. The CDR3 totals 16 residues. CDR3 bases: TGTGCCAGCAGTTTCGGGACAGGGGGCTACGATCAGCCCCAGCATTTT. Encoded protein: CASSFGTGGYDQPQHF.

The genes are TRBV7-9 and TRBJ1-1, with D hard to call. There are 15 residues in the CDR3. Germline V gene sequence: CDR1 SEHNR, CDR2 FQNEAQ (reference sequence). V dropped 1 base and J dropped 1 base, with 10 bases sitting between them. The CDR3 region is CASSLGGPQNTEAFF. The CDR3 region has the DNA TGTGCCAGCAGCTTAGGCGGGCCCCAGAACACTGAAGCTTTCTTT.

Points on this clonotype: Germline and junction disagree at one end, which may indicate a read error. The gene calls are TRBV7-3 and TRBJ1-1; D gene ambiguous. The CDR3 covers 14 residues. Germline V gene data show CDR1 as SGHTA and CDR2 as FQGTGA. The CDR3, as DNA: TGTGCCGGCAGCCTTGGTGGAGCATCCACTGAAGCTTTCTTT. Translation gives CAGSLGGASTEAFF. The full variable domain, rest sourced from reference TRBV7-3 and TRBJ1-1, is GAGVSQTPSNKVTEKGKYVELRCDPISGHTALYWYRQSLGQGPEFLIYFQGTGAADDSGLPNDRFFAVRPEGSVSTLKIQRTERGDSAVYLCAGSLGGASTEAFFGQGTRLTVV.

V is TRBV7-9 and J is TRBJ2-7; D is possibly TRBD1 (5 bases). V was trimmed by 4 bases and J by 3 bases, leaving 19 bases between them. Per germline, CDR1 SEHNR and CDR2 FQNEAQ (reference sequence). This CDR3 is built from 16 residues. In DNA, the CDR3 is TGTGCCAGCAGCTCGATTGAGCCCTTTAGGGGCTACGAGCAGTACTTC. Its protein is CASSSIEPFRGYEQYF.

The V and J genes are TRBV6-2 or TRBV6-3 and TRBJ2-1; the D gene is possibly TRBD1 (5 bases). Trimming left V 5 bases short and J 9 bases short, with 14 bases between. CDR3 length: 13 residues. Germline V CDR1 and CDR2: MNHEY, SVGEGT. CDR3 residues: CASSLGPRGEQFF. The CDR3 DNA reads TGTGCCAGCAGTCTCGGGCCAAGGGGTGAGCAGTTCTTC.